This T cell receptor (beta chain) was recorded in a study of beta chain features in type 1 diabetes. As to this clone: As yet, its antigen is unknown. Different DNA sequences within this sample yield the same CDR3.

CDR1 and CDR2 from the germline V gene are SNHLY and FYNNEI. The germline V and J ends were trimmed by 7 bases and 0 bases, with 6 bases remaining between them. The CDR3 contains 13 residues. Of the isolated RNA, all was reverse transcribed, and so the sequenced material was expressed TCRB transcripts. TCRdb keeps only in-frame clones here, not all; method: immunoSEQ multiplex PCR. The table includes 600,000 to 750,000 clones, roughly 12% detected once. Study results and limitations: In every one of the four CD4+ subsets, TCRB CDR3s were moderately but significantly shorter in Type 1 diabetes patients.

The chain uses TRBV2 and TRBJ2-2; D call uncertain. The sample was naive CD4+ T cells from blood. This clonotype was sampled from a man between 25 and 39 years old with type 1 diabetes. CDR3 sequence: CASKETNTGELFF. In DNA form, the CDR3 reads TGTGCCAGCAAGGAAACGAACACCGGGGAGCTGTTTTTT.